One sample yielded the 30 T cell receptor beta chains listed below, sequenced in a study of control samples from healthy donors and cancer patients. Assay used: immunoSEQ multiplex PCR; TCRdb lists only in-frame clones, some missing. The table lists 50,000 to 55,000 clones, about 92% of them singletons. Sequenced: PBMCs. These receptors came from a middle-aged man with colorectal cancer.

The chain links TRBV11-2 to TRBJ2-4, with TRBD1 matching over 8 bases. The V gene's germline CDR1 is SGHAT and CDR2 FQNNGV. After removal of 3 bases from V and 7 bases from J, the junction contained 5 bases not matched to a gene. The CDR3 is 14 residues long. The CDR3 loop reads CASSFGRQGNIQYF. CDR3 coding DNA: TGTGCCAGCAGCTTCGGTAGACAGGGGAACATTCAGTACTTC.

This chain connects TRBV25-1 to TRBJ2-5; D not resolved. CDR3 length equals 11 residues. Germline loops: CDR1 MGHDK, CDR2 SYGVNS. V lost 7 bases and J 4 bases, leaving 7 bases between the germline ends. The CDR3 loop reads CASKRAETQYF. For the CDR3, the DNA is TGTGCCAGCAAAAGGGCAGAGACCCAGTACTTC. The whole variable domain, remainder taken from reference TRBV25-1 and TRBJ2-5, is EADIYQTPRYLVIGTGKKITLECSQTMGHDKMYWYQQDPGMELHLIHYSYGVNSTEKGDLSSESTVSRIRTEHFPLTLESARPSHTSQYLCASKRAETQYFGPGTRLLVL.

The sample holds one count of this clone. The V and J genes are TRBV7-2 and TRBJ1-4; tentatively, D is TRBD1 (5 bases). The CDR3 sequence is 12 residues long. Germline loops: CDR1 SGHTA, CDR2 FQGNSA. Trimming took off 4 bases at V and 11 bases at J, with 11 bases between the two ends. The CDR3: CASSSFGGKLFF. CDR3 coding DNA: TGTGCCAGCAGCTCGTTCGGGGGGAAACTGTTTTTT.

CDR3 in amino acids: CASSLRGLVSGETQYF. CDR3 coding DNA: TGTGCCAGCAGCTTACGTGGGCTAGTATCAGGGGAGACCCAGTACTTC. The chain recombines TRBV13 with TRBJ2-5; maybe TRBD1 (5 bases). The CDR3 loop spans 16 amino acids. Trimming cost V 2 bases and J 5 bases, with 18 bases left between them. Germline V gene data show CDR1 as PRHDT and CDR2 as FYEKMQ (reference sequence).

The chain's CDR3 is CASSFLGASTDTQYF. The CDR3 DNA reads as TGTGCCAGCAGCTTTTTGGGTGCTAGCACAGATACGCAGTATTTT. V is TRBV11-2 and J is TRBJ2-3; no reliable D call. The length of the CDR3 is 15 residues. Germline CDR1 SGHAT, CDR2 FQNNGV. Between the trimmed V and J ends, which lost 3 bases and 0 bases, there was a span of 10 bases.

The chain has TRBV2 and TRBJ2-1, with TRBD2 matching over 10 bases. Trimming cost V 7 bases and J 5 bases; bases outside gene matches: 5. Germline V CDR1 and CDR2: SNHLY, FYNNEI. The CDR3 contains 14 residues. Written as DNA, the CDR3 is TGTGCCAGCATGAGCGGGAGGGACGACAATGAGCAGTTCTTC. This translates into CASMSGRDDNEQFF.

A single count supports this clone. This sequence joins TRBV19 and TRBJ2-7; D remains ambiguous. Germline lookup yields CDR1 LNHDA and CDR2 SQIVND (reference sequence). The CDR3 totals 13 residues. Trimming took 0 bases from V and 2 from J, leaving 5 bases between them. CDR3 nucleotide sequence: TGTGCCAGTAGTATAGACAAAACCTACGAGCAGTACTTC. Translating gives CASSIDKTYEQYF.

This chain connects TRBV4-1 to TRBJ1-5; D is undetermined. Germline V gene data show CDR1 as MGHRA and CDR2 as YSYEKL. The CDR3 totals 15 residues. Trimming shortened V by 1 base and J by 2 bases, and 9 bases separated the two germline ends. The CDR3 loop reads CASSQGRSRNQPQHF. DNA of the CDR3: TGCGCCAGCAGCCAAGGGAGGAGCCGCAATCAGCCCCAGCATTTT.

This chain joins TRBV18 and TRBJ1-5; D not certain. Germline V gene data show CDR1 as KGHSH and CDR2 as LQKENI. The CDR3 length is 13 residues. The ends were cut back, 5 bases at V and 1 base at J, with 6 bases in the middle. The CDR3 protein is CASSSDSNQPQHF. CDR3 bases: TGTGCCAGCTCATCCGACAGCAATCAGCCCCAGCATTTT.

V usage is TRBV6-2 or TRBV6-3 and J usage is TRBJ2-7, with 10 bases lining up with TRBD2. The CDR3 spans 14 residues. Germline assignment: CDR1 MNHEY and CDR2 SVGEGT. The junction had 3 bases not matched to a gene; V was cut back by 5 bases and J by 2 bases. CDR3 DNA sequence: TGTGCCAGCAGTGGGACTAGCGTGGCCTACGAGCAGTACTTC. It translates to CASSGTSVAYEQYF.

V and J are TRBV5-4 and TRBJ2-7; TRBD2 matches 15 bases. The J segment lost 5 bases and the V segment lost 4 bases, leaving 4 bases of the junction unmatched. CDR3 length: 15 amino acids. From germline, CDR1 is SGHNT and CDR2 YYREEE (reference sequence). The CDR3 loop reads CASSPGLAGGDEQYF. For the CDR3, the DNA is TGTGCCAGCAGCCCCGGACTAGCGGGAGGGGACGAGCAGTACTTC.

The chain carries TRBV7-2 and TRBJ2-2; the match to TRBD2 covers 7 bases. In germline, CDR1 is SGHTA, CDR2 FQGNSA. J lost 5 bases, V lost 1 base, and 4 bases had no gene match. CDR3 length equals 15 residues. In DNA, the CDR3 is TGTGCCAGCAGCTTAGGGCAGGGAGGGACCGGGGAGCTGTTTTTT. As protein: CASSLGQGGTGELFF.

The chain joins TRBV27 to TRBJ2-2; maybe TRBD2 (6 bases). The CDR3 loop spans 14 amino acids. V gave up 4 bases and J gave up 2 bases, with 8 bases separating them. Per the germline V gene, CDR1 is MNHEY and CDR2 is SMNVEV (reference sequence). The CDR3 region has the DNA TGTGCCAGCAGTTACGGGAGTAACACCGGGGAGCTGTTTTTT. Residues: CASSYGSNTGELFF.

V gene TRBV5-1 combines with J gene TRBJ2-7; no definite D call. CDR1 is SGHRS, CDR2 YFSETQ, per germline. Between the trimmed V and J ends, which lost 0 bases and 0 bases, there was a span of 16 bases. This CDR3 has 17 amino acids. CDR3 in DNA: TGCGCCAGCAGCTTGGCCCCCGCAGCAAGGAGCTCCTACGAGCAGTACTTC. Encoded protein: CASSLAPAARSSYEQYF.

V usage is TRBV7-3 and J usage is TRBJ2-6; 8 positions agree with TRBD1. The length of the CDR3 is 15 residues. Germline V gives CDR1 SGHTA, CDR2 FQGTGA. After removal of 4 bases from V and 3 bases from J, the junction contained 2 bases not matched to a gene. Here the CDR3 DNA reads TGTGCCAGCAGCTCGACAGGGGATGGGGCCAACGTCCTGACTTTC. Its translation is CASSSTGDGANVLTF. The full variable domain, in which reference TRBV7-3 and TRBJ2-6 provide the parts outside the CDR3, is GAGVSQTPSNKVTEKGKYVELRCDPISGHTALYWYRQSLGQGPEFLIYFQGTGAADDSGLPNDRFFAVRPEGSVSTLKIQRTERGDSAVYLCASSSTGDGANVLTFGAGSRLTVL.

The rearrangement joins TRBV28 to TRBJ2-2, with TRBD1 matching over 7 bases. The CDR3 runs 15 residues. Germline V lookup: CDR1 MDHEN, CDR2 SYDVKM. V lost 6 bases to trimming and J lost 2 bases; unmatched junction nucleotides: 6. The CDR3, as DNA: TGTGCCAGCAGCCCGGGACAGCACAACACCGGGGAGCTGTTTTTT. Protein product: CASSPGQHNTGELFF.

The chain employs TRBV7-3 and TRBJ2-1; D might be TRBD1 or TRBD2, each matching 7 bases. The CDR3 is 14 residues long. Trimming removed 5 bases at V and 4 bases at J, with 12 bases between. From germline, CDR1 is SGHTA and CDR2 FQGTGA. The CDR3 DNA sequence: TGTGCCAGCAGCCCAGGGGGGGCGTACAATGAGCAGTTCTTC. Translating it yields CASSPGGAYNEQFF.

V usage is TRBV9 and J usage is TRBJ2-5; TRBD2 might be the D (7 bases). Trimming removed 2 bases at V and 4 bases at J, with 9 bases between. CDR3 length: 13 residues. The V gene's germline CDR1 is SGDLS and CDR2 YYNGEE. CDR3 sequence (DNA): TGTGCCAGCAGCGTGAGGGGGGGAGAGACCCAGTACTTC. As protein: CASSVRGGETQYF. The variable domain in full, completed from reference TRBV9 and TRBJ2-5, reads DSGVTQTPKHLITATGQRVTLRCSPRSGDLSVYWYQQSLDQGLQFLIQYYNGEERAKGNILERFSAQQFPDLHSELNLSSLELGDSALYFCASSVRGGETQYFGPGTRLLVL.

The genes are TRBV19 and TRBJ2-1, with TRBD2 identical over 9 bases. The CDR3 length is 14 residues. Trimming at V came to 3 bases and at J to 7 bases, leaving 4 bases not matched to a gene. In germline, CDR1 is LNHDA, CDR2 SQIVND (reference sequence). The CDR3 region is CASSILAGRNEQFF. For the CDR3, the DNA is TGTGCCAGTAGTATCCTAGCGGGAAGGAATGAGCAGTTCTTC.

This chain connects TRBV5-4 to TRBJ1-4; tentatively, D is TRBD1 (5 bases). From germline, CDR1 is SGHNT and CDR2 YYREEE (reference sequence). The germline V and J ends were trimmed by 4 bases and 7 bases, with 20 bases remaining between them. The CDR3 is made up of 16 amino acids. Here the CDR3 DNA reads TGTGCCAGCAGCCCGAATGGTGGGGCAACGGGTGAAAAACTGTTTTTT. This codes for CASSPNGGATGEKLFF.

The chain combines TRBV9 with TRBJ2-3; a possible D gene is TRBD1 (5 bases). Germline V gene data show CDR1 as SGDLS and CDR2 as YYNGEE. The length of the CDR3 is 15 residues. With 0 bases removed from V and 2 bases from J, the gap between germline ends came to 10 bases. The CDR3 is CASSVEGIYTDTQYF. The CDR3 nucleotides are TGTGCCAGCAGCGTAGAGGGGATTTACACAGATACGCAGTATTTT. Full variable domain (remainder filled in from reference TRBV9 and TRBJ2-3): DSGVTQTPKHLITATGQRVTLRCSPRSGDLSVYWYQQSLDQGLQFLIQYYNGEERAKGNILERFSAQQFPDLHSELNLSSLELGDSALYFCASSVEGIYTDTQYFGPGTRLTVL.

This clone was seen more than once but under ten times. The chain carries TRBV4-2 and TRBJ2-7; 9 nucleotides align to TRBD1. The CDR3 totals 15 residues. Germline V gene data show CDR1 as LGHNA and CDR2 as YNFKEQ. Unmatched junction bases numbered 8, after V lost 4 bases and J lost 4 bases. The CDR3 is CASSRGTGNLYEQYF. The CDR3 DNA sequence: TGTGCCAGCAGCCGGGGGACAGGGAATCTGTACGAGCAGTACTTC.

The rearrangement uses TRBV28 and TRBJ2-1; TRBD2 matches 13 bases. The CDR3 length is 17 residues. V lost 4 bases to trimming and J lost 4 bases; unmatched junction nucleotides: 7. Germline-derived CDR1 and CDR2 are MDHEN and SYDVKM. This CDR3 is CASSSSGLAGVYNEQFF. For the CDR3, the DNA is TGTGCCAGCAGTTCCTCAGGACTAGCGGGAGTGTACAATGAGCAGTTCTTC. Filled out from reference TRBV28 and TRBJ2-1, the complete variable domain reads DVKVTQSSRYLVKRTGEKVFLECVQDMDHENMFWYRQDPGLGLRLIYFSYDVKMKEKGDIPEGYSVSREKKERFSLILESASTNQTSMYLCASSSSGLAGVYNEQFFGPGTRLTVL.

This clone was recorded only once. The rearrangement joins TRBV7-8 to TRBJ2-5; D not certain. This CDR3 has 16 amino acids. Germline V gene sequence: CDR1 SGHVS, CDR2 FQNEAQ. V lost 5 bases, J lost 3 bases, and 19 bases lay in between. CDR3 amino acids: CASSRIRWSHKETQYF. The CDR3 DNA reads as TGTGCCAGCAGCCGAATTCGGTGGAGCCATAAAGAGACCCAGTACTTC. Full variable domain (remainder filled in from reference TRBV7-8 and TRBJ2-5): GAGVSQSPRYKVAKRGQDVALRCDPISGHVSLFWYQQALGQGPEFLTYFQNEAQLDKSGLPSDRFFAERPEGSVSTLKIQRTQQEDSAVYLCASSRIRWSHKETQYFGPGTRLLVL.

This chain links TRBV6-5 with TRBJ2-7; TRBD1 agrees at 7 bases. This CDR3 comprises 14 residues. Germline V CDR1 and CDR2: MNHEY, SVGAGI. V shed 6 bases, J shed 1 base, and the junction held 6 bases outside the gene matches. Here the CDR3 reads CASRRPGQSYEQYF. The CDR3 nucleotides read TGTGCCAGCAGACGACCGGGACAGTCCTACGAGCAGTACTTC.

This clone was counted once. V is TRBV6-2 or TRBV6-3 and J is TRBJ2-7; either TRBD1 or TRBD2 may fit D (5 bases each). Looked up from germline, CDR1 is MNHEY and CDR2 is SVGEGT. V lost 5 bases and J lost 2, with 7 bases in between. The CDR3 runs 12 residues. The CDR3 region is CASSRGAYEQYF. The DNA of the CDR3 is TGTGCCAGCAGTAGAGGGGCCTACGAGCAGTACTTC.

The chain employs TRBV5-1 and TRBJ2-3; TRBD2 aligns across 11 bases. The CDR3 spans 17 residues. V shed 4 bases, J shed 6 bases, and the junction held 13 bases outside the gene matches. Germline CDR1 is SGHRS and CDR2 is YFSETQ. The DNA of the CDR3 is TGCGCCAGCAGCCTAGAGATAGCGGGAGGGCCGGGGGATACGCAGTATTTT. Protein sequence: CASSLEIAGGPGDTQYF.

This chain uses TRBV30 with TRBJ2-1; D is possibly TRBD1 (5 bases). The germline V gene encodes CDR1 GTSNPN and CDR2 SVGIG (reference sequence). The CDR3 consists of 15 residues. V shed 3 bases and J shed 9 bases, with 21 bases lying between them. The CDR3 DNA reads as TGTGCCTGGAGCCCTGTAATGCAGGGCAGTGGTGAGCAGTTCTTC. It is translated as CAWSPVMQGSGEQFF.

The chain combines TRBV6-5 with TRBJ2-3; D call uncertain. The CDR3 is 13 residues long. Germline CDR1 is MNHEY and CDR2 is SVGAGI. V lost 2 bases and J lost 6, with 9 bases in between. The CDR3 sequence is CASSYTAKDTQYF. CDR3 nucleotides: TGTGCCAGCAGTTACACGGCAAAGGATACGCAGTATTTT.

The chain employs TRBV4-1 and TRBJ1-2; 7 nucleotides agree with TRBD1. J gave up 6 bases and V 4 bases, and 11 bases lay outside the gene matches. The CDR3 consists of 15 residues. In germline, CDR1 is MGHRA, CDR2 YSYEKL. CDR3 DNA: TGCGCCAGCAGCCGCTCAGGGGGATTTGTGAATGGCTACACCTTC. Translating it yields CASSRSGGFVNGYTF.